These T cell receptor beta chains were read from a single sample in a study of T cells after yellow fever vaccination. One entry per CDR3 protein results from TCRdb running MiXCR on the 5' RACE reads. The table has around 360,000 distinct CDR3 sequences, about 9.9% seen once. The source material was PBMCs, sampled on the day of the first yellow fever vaccination. These receptors were obtained from a man between 18 and 29 years old who received the YFV17D yellow fever vaccine. Both conserved end residues are part of each CDR3. A D gene is named only where the DNA matches it firmly. Only some rows state a clone size, as once, few, many or a class for expanded clones.

clone_size j_call d_call v_call cdr3_aa cdr3_nt
NA TRBJ2-2 TRBD1 TRBV6-2/TRBV6-3 CASSAAGTGAGELFF TGTGCCAGCAGTGCCGCCGGGACAGGGGCCGGGGAGCTGTTTTTT
few TRBJ2-1 NA TRBV10-3 CAIGEFYNEQFF TGTGCCATCGGGGAGTTCTACAATGAGCAGTTCTTC
NA TRBJ1-1 NA TRBV7-2 CASSLEARAEAFF TGTGCCAGCAGCCTGGAGGCCCGGGCTGAAGCTTTCTTT
NA TRBJ2-2 NA TRBV5-6 CASSLGREYTGELFF TGTGCCAGCAGCTTAGGCAGGGAATACACCGGGGAGCTGTTTTTT
few TRBJ2-1 NA TRBV19 CASSMIHANNEQFF TGTGCCAGTAGTATGATACACGCGAACAATGAGCAGTTCTTC
few TRBJ2-1 NA TRBV5-1 CASSLAPRTNEQFF TGCGCCAGCAGCTTGGCCCCTAGGACCAATGAGCAGTTCTTC
NA TRBJ2-7 TRBD1 TRBV27 CASNPGTGPTYEQYF TGTGCCAGCAACCCCGGGACAGGCCCTACCTACGAGCAGTACTTC
few TRBJ2-7 TRBD1 TRBV15 CATSRDWTGAYEQYF TGTGCCACCAGCAGAGATTGGACAGGGGCCTACGAGCAGTACTTC
NA TRBJ2-1 NA TRBV2 CASRRGGSSYNEQFF TGTGCCAGCCGAAGGGGGGGCAGCTCCTACAATGAGCAGTTCTTC
many TRBJ2-3 TRBD2 TRBV5-1 CASSTSGASTDTQYF TGCGCCAGCAGCACTAGCGGGGCTAGCACAGATACGCAGTATTTT
NA TRBJ1-1 NA TRBV9 CASSVVDWGTEAFF TGTGCCAGCAGCGTTGTGGACTGGGGCACTGAAGCTTTCTTT
few TRBJ2-5 TRBD2 TRBV12-3/TRBV12-4 CASRTSGGAGETQYF TGTGCCAGCCGGACTAGCGGGGGGGCAGGAGAGACCCAGTACTTC
few TRBJ1-6 NA TRBV19 CASSPGGGVYNSPLHF TGTGCCAGTAGTCCCGGCGGGGGGGTGTATAATTCACCCCTCCACTTT
few TRBJ1-5 NA TRBV12-3/TRBV12-4 CASSSGLGGNQPQHF TGTGCCAGCAGTTCCGGCCTCGGGGGCAATCAGCCCCAGCATTTT
many TRBJ2-3 NA TRBV7-9 CASSLLTLVYTDTQYF TGTGCCAGCAGCTTACTGACACTCGTTTACACAGATACGCAGTATTTT
NA TRBJ1-2 NA TRBV2 CASMDYGYTF TGTGCCAGCATGGACTATGGCTACACCTTC
NA TRBJ1-5 NA TRBV6-1 CASGRTGNQPQHF TGTGCCAGCGGACGAACGGGAAATCAGCCCCAGCATTTT
NA TRBJ2-7 TRBD1 TRBV5-5 CASSFGTGRGYEQYF TGTGCCAGCAGCTTTGGGACAGGTCGAGGGTACGAGCAGTACTTC
NA TRBJ2-5 TRBD2 TRBV20-1 CSLREGWVTQYF TGCAGTCTCCGGGAGGGGTGGGTGACCCAGTACTTC
many TRBJ2-3 NA TRBV11-2 CASSFLDTQYF TGTGCCAGCAGTTTCCTGGATACGCAGTATTTT
NA TRBJ2-3 NA TRBV3-1 CASCQDLRISPGRGRDTQYF TGTGCCTCCTGCCAAGATCTCCGAATCTCTCCGGGGCGGGGCAGAGATACGCAGTATTTT
NA TRBJ1-2 NA TRBV4-3 CASSQDRARPHYGYTF TGCGCCAGCAGCCAAGATAGGGCCAGGCCTCACTATGGCTACACCTTC
few TRBJ1-4 NA TRBV19 CASSIGGPNEKLFF TGTGCCAGTAGTATCGGGGGGCCTAATGAAAAACTGTTTTTT
NA TRBJ1-3 NA TRBV3-1 CASSRKTYPTSGNTIYF TGTGCCAGCAGCCGAAAGACATACCCAACCTCTGGAAACACCATATATTTT
many TRBJ2-4 NA TRBV11-2 CASSLPTGGSGKNIQYF TGTGCCAGCAGCTTGCCGACAGGAGGGAGCGGCAAAAACATTCAGTACTTC
NA TRBJ2-2 NA TRBV6-6 CASRQSLGEELFF TGTGCCAGCAGACAAAGCCTGGGGGAGGAGCTGTTTTTT
NA TRBJ2-7 TRBD1 TRBV20-1 CSAERDRVYEQYF TGCAGTGCTGAGCGGGACAGGGTTTACGAGCAGTACTTC